This record covers a single TCR beta chain. Its target is not known. Time point denoted: week 35, safety follow-up. Each dose of the vaccine consisted of 300 ug of mutant IDH1 20-mer peptide, with topical imiquimod. The data were obtained in a study of a mutant IDH1 vaccine in newly diagnosed glioma. Libraries were prepared by immunoSEQ multiplex PCR; TCRdb keeps only in-frame clonotypes and omits some of them. The data contain 53,000 or so clones, roughly three quarters of them singletons. This sample comprised PBMCs, obtained from a glioma patient whose treatment included an IDH1 peptide vaccine. This receptor was obtained from a man between 40 and 49 years old with glioma.

The CDR3 nucleotides are TGTGCCTGGAGCGTAGCGGGATCTAGCACAGATACGCAGTATTTT. Protein product: CAWSVAGSSTDTQYF. The genes are TRBV30 and TRBJ2-3; 8 nucleotides agree with TRBD2. Unmatched junction bases numbered 5, after V lost 3 bases and J lost 0 bases. Looked up from germline, CDR1 is GTSNPN and CDR2 is SVGIG (reference sequence). The CDR3 runs 15 residues. The full variable domain, its missing parts supplied by reference TRBV30 and TRBJ2-3, is SQTIHQWPATLVQPVGSPLSLECTVEGTSNPNLYWYRQAAGRGLQLLFYSVGIGQISSEVPQNLSASRPQDRQFILSSKKLLLSDSGFYLCAWSVAGSSTDTQYFGPGTRLTVL.